These 10 T cell receptor beta chains originate from one sample sequenced in a study of blood T cells in healthy people across ages (dated by TCRdb to about 2015). The library came from 5' RACE. Data came from an Illumina HiSeq 2500. The second PCR ran for about 6 to 11 cycles and used a J-beta primer mix along with a sample-barcoded 5' primer. The public reads were reprocessed in TCRdb via fastp at Q25 and MiXCR, keeping in-frame beta chains. Rows are combined by CDR3 protein, so each entry shows the most common genes and DNA. The sample table contains 1,500,000 or so distinct CDR3 sequences; only one count was recorded for about 42% of them. The biggest ten clones account for approximately 4% of the sample. The sequenced sample was blood. These receptors were obtained from a woman aged 18-29 years in good health.

The J gene is TRBJ1-5, the V gene TRBV6-2 or TRBV6-3, with D hard to call. Germline CDR1 MNHEY, CDR2 SVGEGT. CDR3 length: 13 residues. Deletions cut 5 bases from V and 2 bases from J, with 7 bases between. DNA for the CDR3: TGTGCCAGCAGTGACACCGGCAATCAGCCCCAGCATTTT. Its protein is CASSDTGNQPQHF.

The genes are TRBV9 and TRBJ1-1; D is unclear. The germline CDR1 and CDR2 sequences are SGDLS and YYNGEE. The CDR3 spans 14 residues. The germline V and J ends were trimmed by 0 bases and 0 bases, with 6 bases remaining between them. The CDR3 DNA reads TGTGCCAGCAGCGTAGGATACATGAACACTGAAGCTTTCTTT. Amino acid sequence: CASSVGYMNTEAFF. The whole variable domain, remainder taken from reference TRBV9 and TRBJ1-1, is DSGVTQTPKHLITATGQRVTLRCSPRSGDLSVYWYQQSLDQGLQFLIQYYNGEERAKGNILERFSAQQFPDLHSELNLSSLELGDSALYFCASSVGYMNTEAFFGQGTRLTVV.

This clonotype was recorded a few times. As DNA, the CDR3 is TGCAGCTGTGACAGGGATGTTTTCGGCACTGAAGCTTTCTTT. It codes for CSCDRDVFGTEAFF. This chain links TRBV29-1 with TRBJ1-1; TRBD1 matches at 7 bases. CDR1 SQVTM and CDR2 ANQGSEA come from the germline V gene. The CDR3 is 14 amino acids. The V and J ends lost 8 bases and 4 bases, in that order; junction bases with no gene match: 13.

J is TRBJ2-5 and V is TRBV7-3; no clear D. Trimming cost V 1 base and J 11 bases, with 14 bases left between them. Germline CDR1 is SGHTA and CDR2 is FQGTGA. This CDR3 spans 13 amino acids. As DNA, the CDR3 is TGTGCCAGCAGCTTAAGCGGTCATAATGAGCAGTACTTC. Its translation: CASSLSGHNEQYF.

V gene TRBV5-6 combines with J gene TRBJ2-1, with a possible D match to TRBD2 (6 bases). Trimming took 0 bases from V and 6 from J, leaving 10 bases between them. Germline V gives CDR1 SGHDT, CDR2 YYEEEE. The CDR3 has 14 residues. CDR3 residues: CASSLALARNEQFF. For the CDR3, the DNA is TGTGCCAGCAGCTTGGCACTAGCCCGCAATGAGCAGTTCTTC.

The V call is TRBV29-1, the J call TRBJ1-1, with 9 bases aligning to TRBD1. The CDR3 has 16 amino acids. Trimming cost V 4 bases and J 1 base; bases outside gene matches: 10. Germline loops: CDR1 SQVTM, CDR2 ANQGSEA. CDR3 coding DNA: TGCAGCGTTGTTGGGACGGACAGGGGATGGAACACTGAAGCTTTCTTT. Translated: CSVVGTDRGWNTEAFF.

The table lists this clonotype with a few counts. This chain links TRBV4-3 with TRBJ2-6; D possibly matches TRBD1 or TRBD2 (5 bases each). Trimming took off 5 bases at V and 0 bases at J, with 17 bases between the two ends. In germline, CDR1 is LGHNA, CDR2 YSLEER. The CDR3 is made up of 18 amino acids. CDR3 sequence: CASSSHLGEISGANVLTF. As DNA, the CDR3 is TGCGCCAGCAGCTCTCACTTGGGGGAGATCTCTGGGGCCAACGTCCTGACTTTC.

CDR3 bases: TGCAGCGTTATCTTGGGAATAGCGGGATTCTGGAATGAGCAGTTCTTC. This encodes CSVILGIAGFWNEQFF. The rearrangement links TRBV29-1 to TRBJ2-1, with TRBD2 matching 8 bases. V dropped 5 bases and J dropped 7; count of bases not matched to a gene: 16. The CDR3 extends over 16 amino acids. Germline CDR1 reads SQVTM; CDR2 reads ANQGSEA.

The chain joins TRBV7-3 to TRBJ1-5, with 8 bases lining up with TRBD1. Unmatched junction bases numbered 17, after V lost 6 bases and J lost 4 bases. In germline, CDR1 is SGHTA, CDR2 FQGTGA. The CDR3 extends over 18 amino acids. CDR3 in DNA: TGTGCCAGCAGTTCGGCACAGGGGGGAATCAGCGGTAATCAGCCCCAGCATTTT. Protein sequence: CASSSAQGGISGNQPQHF.

As to this clonotype: The junction shows a germline mismatch at one end, possibly a read error. The gene calls are TRBV11-2 and TRBJ2-1, with D perhaps being TRBD1 or TRBD2 (5 bases each). This CDR3 has 14 residues. Looked up from germline, CDR1 is SGHAT and CDR2 is FQNNGV. The CDR3: CASTLPRGYNEQFF. CDR3 DNA: TGTGCCAGCACCTTACCGAGGGGTTACAATGAGCAGTTCTTC.